The 10 T cell receptor beta chains below come from one sample, sequenced in a study of OX40 agonist ivuxolimab in advanced cancers. TCRdb's copy holds only in-frame clones and misses some; the assay was immunoSEQ multiplex PCR. This table has about 19,000 clones, 75% to 85% appearing once. This sample comprised CD4+ or CD8+ T cells sorted from blood, obtained in a trial of the OX40 agonist ivuxolimab. These TCRs come from an adult with an advanced solid tumor such as melanoma, head and neck, liver or kidney cancer.

This chain links TRBV9 with TRBJ1-1; possible D gene TRBD1, 6 bases. V was cut by 4 bases and J by 2 bases, with 15 bases left in between. Germline V gene sequence: CDR1 SGDLS, CDR2 YYNGEE. The CDR3 has 15 residues. CDR3 amino acids: CASSPRTALNTEAFF. CDR3 DNA sequence: TGTGCCAGCAGCCCCCGGACAGCCCTTAACACTGAAGCTTTCTTT.

The CDR3 nucleotides are TGCAGCGTACGGGACAGGGGCCACTATGGCTACACCTTC. It codes for CSVRDRGHYGYTF. The chain joins TRBV29-1 to TRBJ1-2; 10 positions agree with TRBD1. V gave up 6 bases and J gave up 3 bases; unmatched junction bases: 4. Germline V gives CDR1 SQVTM, CDR2 ANQGSEA. The CDR3 has 13 residues.

V and J are TRBV19 and TRBJ2-4, with D hard to call. In germline, CDR1 is LNHDA, CDR2 SQIVND (reference sequence). The CDR3 loop spans 14 amino acids. V was cut by 7 bases and J by 1 base, with 11 bases left in between. The CDR3 DNA reads as TGTGCCAGTAATAGTCTCCGGGCCAAAAACATTCAGTACTTC. Translation gives CASNSLRAKNIQYF.

The rearrangement joins TRBV29-1 to TRBJ1-1; possible D gene TRBD1, 6 bases. CDR1 SQVTM and CDR2 ANQGSEA come from the germline V gene. V gave up 3 bases and J gave up 8 bases, with 19 bases separating them. The length of the CDR3 is 14 residues. In DNA form, the CDR3 reads TGCAGCGTTGACGACCCGGGGGCCGGGAGGGAAGCTTTCTTT. Protein product: CSVDDPGAGREAFF.

CDR3 residues: CAWSTYEWGAMNTEAFF. The CDR3 bases are TGTGCCTGGAGTACGTACGAATGGGGGGCCATGAACACTGAAGCTTTCTTT. The chain links TRBV30 to TRBJ1-1; possibly TRBD1 for D (6 bases). With 2 bases removed from V and 0 bases from J, the gap between germline ends came to 19 bases. This CDR3 has 17 residues. The germline V gene has CDR1 GTSNPN and CDR2 SVGIG (reference sequence).

This chain links TRBV5-4 with TRBJ1-1; perhaps TRBD1 as D (6 bases). V gave up 3 bases and J gave up 10 bases, with 22 bases separating them. CDR1 is SGHNT and CDR2 is YYREEE in the germline V gene (reference sequence). This CDR3 contains 15 residues. The CDR3 bases are TGTGCCAGCAGCTCGTGGGACACCTTTCCCCAGGGAGCTTTCTTT. Its translation is CASSSWDTFPQGAFF.

The chain is built from TRBV19 and TRBJ1-6; 9 bases agree with TRBD1. CDR3 length: 15 amino acids. In germline, CDR1 is LNHDA, CDR2 SQIVND (reference sequence). Trimming took 5 bases from V and 9 from J; bases not matched to a gene: 8. CDR3 DNA sequence: TGTGCCAGTAGTTTCAGGACAGGGGACTTTTCACCCCTCCACTTT. This codes for CASSFRTGDFSPLHF.

The chain is built from TRBV10-1 and TRBJ2-5; no firm D call. There are 13 residues in the CDR3. Germline assignment: CDR1 WNHNN and CDR2 SYGVQD (reference sequence). The germline V and J ends were trimmed by 4 bases and 0 bases, with 6 bases remaining between them. CDR3 sequence (DNA): TGCGCCAGCAGTGCCACTCACCAAGAGACCCAGTACTTC. Translated, it gives CASSATHQETQYF.

This clone showed up just a few times. The genes are TRBV13 and TRBJ2-1; 10 bases are shared with TRBD1. V lost 8 bases, J lost 5 bases, and 6 bases stayed unmatched. This CDR3 has 14 residues. CDR1 is PRHDT and CDR2 is FYEKMQ in the germline V gene (reference sequence). As DNA, the CDR3 is TGTGCCAGCGGGATCGGGACAGGGGACAATGAGCAGTTCTTC. Its protein is CASGIGTGDNEQFF.

This rearrangement joins TRBV7-2 to TRBJ1-6; D may be TRBD1 (6 bases). Per germline, CDR1 SGHTA and CDR2 FQGNSA. V lost 1 base, J lost 12 bases, and 16 bases lay in between. This CDR3 has 15 amino acids. The CDR3 reads CASSLGPRGDIPLHF. CDR3 nucleotide sequence: TGTGCCAGCAGCTTAGGTCCCAGGGGCGACATACCCCTCCACTTT.